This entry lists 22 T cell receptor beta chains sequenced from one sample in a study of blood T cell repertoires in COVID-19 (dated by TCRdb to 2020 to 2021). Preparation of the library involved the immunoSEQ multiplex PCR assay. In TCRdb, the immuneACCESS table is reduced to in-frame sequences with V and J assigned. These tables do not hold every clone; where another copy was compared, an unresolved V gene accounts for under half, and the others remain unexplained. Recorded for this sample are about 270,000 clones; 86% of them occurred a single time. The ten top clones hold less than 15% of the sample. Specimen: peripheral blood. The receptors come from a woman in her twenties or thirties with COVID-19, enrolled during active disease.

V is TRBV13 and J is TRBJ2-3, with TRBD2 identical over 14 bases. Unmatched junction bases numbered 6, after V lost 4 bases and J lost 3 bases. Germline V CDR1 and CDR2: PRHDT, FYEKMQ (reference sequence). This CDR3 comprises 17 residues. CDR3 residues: CASSSDRTSGGTDTQYF. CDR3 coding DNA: TGTGCCAGCAGCTCCGATCGGACTAGCGGGGGGACAGATACGCAGTATTTT.

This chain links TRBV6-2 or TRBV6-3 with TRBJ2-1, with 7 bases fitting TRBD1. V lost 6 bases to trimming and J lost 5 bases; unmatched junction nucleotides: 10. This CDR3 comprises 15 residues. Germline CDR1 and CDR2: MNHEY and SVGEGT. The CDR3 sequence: CASSDREEGDNEQFF. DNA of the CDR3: TGTGCCAGCAGCGACAGGGAAGAAGGGGACAATGAGCAGTTCTTC.

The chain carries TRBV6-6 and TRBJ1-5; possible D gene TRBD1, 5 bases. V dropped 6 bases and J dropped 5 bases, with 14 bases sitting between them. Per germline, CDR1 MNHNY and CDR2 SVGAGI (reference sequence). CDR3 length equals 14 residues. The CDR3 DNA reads TGTGCCAGCAGATCTCAGGGAGGAGATCAGCCCCAGCATTTT. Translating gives CASRSQGGDQPQHF.

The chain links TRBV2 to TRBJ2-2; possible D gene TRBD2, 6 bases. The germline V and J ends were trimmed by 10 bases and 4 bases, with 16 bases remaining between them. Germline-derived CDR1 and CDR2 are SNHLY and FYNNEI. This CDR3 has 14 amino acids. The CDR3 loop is CATWGVPSTGELFF. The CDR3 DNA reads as TGTGCCACGTGGGGGGTCCCTAGCACCGGGGAGCTGTTTTTT.

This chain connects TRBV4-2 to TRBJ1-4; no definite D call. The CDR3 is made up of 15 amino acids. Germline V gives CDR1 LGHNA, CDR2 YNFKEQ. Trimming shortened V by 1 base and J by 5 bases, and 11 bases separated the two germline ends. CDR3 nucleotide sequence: TGTGCCAGCAGCCAAGTAGGGAGCCCAAATGAAAAACTGTTTTTT. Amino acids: CASSQVGSPNEKLFF.

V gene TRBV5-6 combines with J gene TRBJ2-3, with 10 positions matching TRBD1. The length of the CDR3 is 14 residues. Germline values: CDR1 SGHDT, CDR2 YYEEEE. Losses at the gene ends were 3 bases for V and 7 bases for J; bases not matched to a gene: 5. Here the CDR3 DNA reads TGTGCCAGCAGCTGGGGACAGGGGAGACATACGCAGTATTTT. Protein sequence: CASSWGQGRHTQYF.

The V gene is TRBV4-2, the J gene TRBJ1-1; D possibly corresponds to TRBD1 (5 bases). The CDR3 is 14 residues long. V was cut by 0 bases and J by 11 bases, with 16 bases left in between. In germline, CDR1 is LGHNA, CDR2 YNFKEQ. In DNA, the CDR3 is TGTGCCAGCAGCCAAGATCCCGGAGGGGTGGTTGCTTTCTTT. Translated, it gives CASSQDPGGVVAFF.

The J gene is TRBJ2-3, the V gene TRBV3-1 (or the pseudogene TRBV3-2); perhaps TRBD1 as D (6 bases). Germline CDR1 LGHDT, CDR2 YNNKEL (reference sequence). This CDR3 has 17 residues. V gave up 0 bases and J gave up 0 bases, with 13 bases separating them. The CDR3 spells CASSQDQRRGSTDTQYF. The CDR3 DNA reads TGTGCCAGCAGCCAAGATCAACGCAGGGGCAGCACAGATACGCAGTATTTT.

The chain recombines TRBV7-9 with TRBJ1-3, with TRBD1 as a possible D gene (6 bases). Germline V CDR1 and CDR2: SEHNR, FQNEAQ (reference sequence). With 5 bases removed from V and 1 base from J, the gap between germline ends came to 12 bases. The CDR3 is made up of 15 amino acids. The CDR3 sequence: CASSKKQGSGNTIYF. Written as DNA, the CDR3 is TGTGCCAGCAGCAAAAAGCAGGGGTCTGGAAACACCATATATTTT.

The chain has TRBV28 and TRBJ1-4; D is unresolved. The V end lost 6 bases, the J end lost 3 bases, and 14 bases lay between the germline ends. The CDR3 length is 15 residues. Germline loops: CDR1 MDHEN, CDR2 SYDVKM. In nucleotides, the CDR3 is TGTGCCAGCAGCCCCGCGGGGAAGGCTAATGAAAAACTGTTTTTT. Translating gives CASSPAGKANEKLFF. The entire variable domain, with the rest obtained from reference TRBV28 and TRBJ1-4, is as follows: DVKVTQSSRYLVKRTGEKVFLECVQDMDHENMFWYRQDPGLGLRLIYFSYDVKMKEKGDIPEGYSVSREKKERFSLILESASTNQTSMYLCASSPAGKANEKLFFGSGTQLSVL.

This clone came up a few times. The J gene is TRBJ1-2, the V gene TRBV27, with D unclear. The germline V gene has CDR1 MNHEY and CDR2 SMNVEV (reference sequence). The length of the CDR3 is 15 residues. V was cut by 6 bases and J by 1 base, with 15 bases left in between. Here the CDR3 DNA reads TGTGCCAGCAGATTTGGAGCTGACGGTAACTATGGCTACACCTTC. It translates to CASRFGADGNYGYTF.

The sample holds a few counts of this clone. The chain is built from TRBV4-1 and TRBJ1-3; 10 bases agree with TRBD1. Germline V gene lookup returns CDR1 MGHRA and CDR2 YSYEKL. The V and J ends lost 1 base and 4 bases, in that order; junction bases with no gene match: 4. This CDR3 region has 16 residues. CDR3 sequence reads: CASSQAGQGGGNTIYF. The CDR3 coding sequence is TGCGCCAGCAGCCAAGCTGGACAGGGGGGAGGAAACACCATATATTTT.

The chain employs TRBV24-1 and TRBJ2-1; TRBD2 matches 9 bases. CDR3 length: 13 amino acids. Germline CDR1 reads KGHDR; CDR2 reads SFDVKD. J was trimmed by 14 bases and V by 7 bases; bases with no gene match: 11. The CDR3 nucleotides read TGTGCCACCAGCGGATTCCGGACTAGCGAAAAGTTCTTC. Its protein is CATSGFRTSEKFF.

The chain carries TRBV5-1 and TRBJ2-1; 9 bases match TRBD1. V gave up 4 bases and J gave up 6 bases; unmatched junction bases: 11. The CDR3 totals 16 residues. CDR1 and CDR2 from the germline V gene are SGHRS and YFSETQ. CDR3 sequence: CASSHPRDRVVNEQFF. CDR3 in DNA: TGCGCCAGCAGCCACCCCCGGGACAGGGTCGTCAATGAGCAGTTCTTC.

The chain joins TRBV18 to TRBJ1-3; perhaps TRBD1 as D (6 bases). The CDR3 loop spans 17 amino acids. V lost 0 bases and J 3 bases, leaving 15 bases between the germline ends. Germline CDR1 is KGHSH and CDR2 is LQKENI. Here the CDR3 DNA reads TGTGCCAGCTCACCACCGAACAGGGTAATAAGTGGAAACACCATATATTTT. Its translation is CASSPPNRVISGNTIYF.

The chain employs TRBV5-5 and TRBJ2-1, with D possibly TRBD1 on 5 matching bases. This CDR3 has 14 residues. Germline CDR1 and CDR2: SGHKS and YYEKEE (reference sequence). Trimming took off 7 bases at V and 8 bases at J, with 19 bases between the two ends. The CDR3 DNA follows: TGTGCCAGCTCAAAGGCCAGGGCCAGGGATGAGCAGTTCTTC. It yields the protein CASSKARARDEQFF. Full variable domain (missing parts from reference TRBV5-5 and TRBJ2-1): DAGVTQSPTHLIKTRGQQVTLRCSPISGHKSVSWYQQVLGQGPQFIFQYYEKEERGRGNFPDRFSARQFPNYSSELNVNALLLGDSALYLCASSKARARDEQFFGPGTRLTVL.

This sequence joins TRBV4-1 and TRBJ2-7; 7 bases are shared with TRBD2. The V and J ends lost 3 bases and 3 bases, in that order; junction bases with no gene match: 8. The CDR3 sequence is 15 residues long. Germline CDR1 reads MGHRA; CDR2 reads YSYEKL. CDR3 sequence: CASSQGPTGGYEQYF. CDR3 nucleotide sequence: TGCGCCAGCAGCCAGGGCCCTACGGGGGGCTACGAGCAGTACTTC.

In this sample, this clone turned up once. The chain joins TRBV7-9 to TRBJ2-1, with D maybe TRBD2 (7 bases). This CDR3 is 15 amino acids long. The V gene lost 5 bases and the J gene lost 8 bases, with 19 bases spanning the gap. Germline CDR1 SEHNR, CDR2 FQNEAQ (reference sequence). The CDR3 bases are TGTGCCAGCAGCCCCCTCGGGGGGCCTTGGGATGAGCAGTTCTTC. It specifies CASSPLGGPWDEQFF.

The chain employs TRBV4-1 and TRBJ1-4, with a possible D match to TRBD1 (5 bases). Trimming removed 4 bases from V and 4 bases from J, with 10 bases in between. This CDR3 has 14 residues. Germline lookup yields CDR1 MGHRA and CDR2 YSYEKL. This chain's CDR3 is CASSLIGVNEKLFF. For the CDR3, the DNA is TGCGCCAGCAGCCTTATAGGGGTTAATGAAAAACTGTTTTTT.

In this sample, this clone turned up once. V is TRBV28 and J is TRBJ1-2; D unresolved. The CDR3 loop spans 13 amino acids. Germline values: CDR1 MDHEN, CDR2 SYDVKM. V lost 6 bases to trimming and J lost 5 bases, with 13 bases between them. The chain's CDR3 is CASSGIRGYGYTF. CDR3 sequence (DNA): TGTGCCAGCAGCGGAATCAGAGGATATGGCTACACCTTC.

In DNA, the CDR3 is TGCGCCAGCAGCCAACATTCAACCGGGGAGCTGTTTTTT. The encoded protein is CASSQHSTGELFF. The chain uses TRBV4-1 and TRBJ2-2; D call uncertain. The V gene's germline CDR1 is MGHRA and CDR2 YSYEKL. Trimming cost V 2 bases and J 5 bases, with 6 bases left between them. The CDR3 sequence is 13 residues long.

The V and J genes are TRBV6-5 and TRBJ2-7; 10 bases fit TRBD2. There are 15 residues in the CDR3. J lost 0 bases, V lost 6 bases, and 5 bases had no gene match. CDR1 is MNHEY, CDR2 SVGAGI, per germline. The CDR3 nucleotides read TGTGCCAGCAGAAAAGAGCGGGGGGGCTCCTACGAGCAGTACTTC. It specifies CASRKERGGSYEQYF.